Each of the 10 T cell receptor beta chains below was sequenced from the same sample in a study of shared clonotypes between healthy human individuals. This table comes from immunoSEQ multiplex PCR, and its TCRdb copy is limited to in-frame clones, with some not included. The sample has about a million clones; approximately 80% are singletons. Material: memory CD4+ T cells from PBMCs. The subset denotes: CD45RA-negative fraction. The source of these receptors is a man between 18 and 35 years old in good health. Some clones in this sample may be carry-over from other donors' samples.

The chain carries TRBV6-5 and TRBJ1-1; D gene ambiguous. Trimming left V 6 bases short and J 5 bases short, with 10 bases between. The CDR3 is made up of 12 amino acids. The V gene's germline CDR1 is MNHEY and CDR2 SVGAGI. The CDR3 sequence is CASSPPGTEAFF. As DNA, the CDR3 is TGTGCCAGCAGCCCACCGGGGACTGAAGCTTTCTTT.

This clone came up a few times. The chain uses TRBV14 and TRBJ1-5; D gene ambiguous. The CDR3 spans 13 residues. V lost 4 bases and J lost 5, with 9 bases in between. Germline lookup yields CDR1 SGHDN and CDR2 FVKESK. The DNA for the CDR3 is TGTGCCAGCAGCCGGCAGCCCGATCAGCCCCAGCATTTT. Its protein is CASSRQPDQPQHF.

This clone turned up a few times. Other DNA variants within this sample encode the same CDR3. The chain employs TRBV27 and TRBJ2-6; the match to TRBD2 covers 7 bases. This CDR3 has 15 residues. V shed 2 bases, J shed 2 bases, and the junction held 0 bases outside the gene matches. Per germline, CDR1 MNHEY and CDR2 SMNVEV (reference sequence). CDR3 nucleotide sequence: TGTGCCAGCAGTTTACGGGGGGCTGGGGCCAACGTCCTGACTTTC. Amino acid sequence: CASSLRGAGANVLTF. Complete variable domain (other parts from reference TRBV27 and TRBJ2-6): EAQVTQNPRYLITVTGKKLTVTCSQNMNHEYMSWYRQDPGLGLRQIYYSMNVEVTDKGDVPEGYKVSRKEKRNFPLILESPSPNQTSLYFCASSLRGAGANVLTFGAGSRLTVL.

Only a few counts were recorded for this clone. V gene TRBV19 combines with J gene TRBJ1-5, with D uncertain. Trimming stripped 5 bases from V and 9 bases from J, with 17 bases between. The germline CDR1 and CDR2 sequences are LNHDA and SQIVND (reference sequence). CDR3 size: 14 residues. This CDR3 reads CASSRTAPTGPQHF. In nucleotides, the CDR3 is TGTGCCAGTAGTCGGACGGCGCCTACGGGGCCCCAGCATTTT.

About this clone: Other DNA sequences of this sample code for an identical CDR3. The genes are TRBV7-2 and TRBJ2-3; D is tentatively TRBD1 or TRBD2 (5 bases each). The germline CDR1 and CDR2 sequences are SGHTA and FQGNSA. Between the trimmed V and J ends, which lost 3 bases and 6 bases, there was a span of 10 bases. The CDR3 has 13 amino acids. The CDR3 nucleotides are TGTGCCAGCAGCTTTGAGGGGCCTGATACGCAGTATTTT. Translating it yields CASSFEGPDTQYF.

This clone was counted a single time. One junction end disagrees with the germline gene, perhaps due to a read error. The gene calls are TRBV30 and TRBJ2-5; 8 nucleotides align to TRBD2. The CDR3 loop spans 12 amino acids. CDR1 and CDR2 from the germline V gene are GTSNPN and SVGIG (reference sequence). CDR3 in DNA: TGTGCCTGGAATGCGGGAGGAGAGACCCGGTACTTC. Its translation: CAWNAGGETRYF.

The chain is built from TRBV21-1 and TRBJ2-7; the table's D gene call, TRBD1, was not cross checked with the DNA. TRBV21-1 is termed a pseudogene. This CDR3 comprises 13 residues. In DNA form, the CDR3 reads TGTGCCAGCAGCAAAGGGCCGATGGACGAGCAGTACTTC. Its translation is CASSKGPMDEQYF.

CDR3 region: CASSQISINLGGELFF. The DNA of the CDR3 is TGTGCCAGCAGCCAAATTAGCATCAATTTGGGCGGGGAGCTGTTTTTT. The chain joins TRBV4-2 to TRBJ2-2, with D hard to call. Trimming took 2 bases from V and 7 from J, leaving 17 bases between them. Germline CDR1 LGHNA, CDR2 YNFKEQ. The CDR3 runs to 16 residues.

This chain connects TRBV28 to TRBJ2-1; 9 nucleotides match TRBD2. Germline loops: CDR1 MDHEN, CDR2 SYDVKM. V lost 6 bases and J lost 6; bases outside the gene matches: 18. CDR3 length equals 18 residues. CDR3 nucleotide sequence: TGTGCCAGCAGCCCTCTCGGGCGCGGGAGGGGAGTAAGCAATGAGCAGTTCTTC. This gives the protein CASSPLGRGRGVSNEQFF.

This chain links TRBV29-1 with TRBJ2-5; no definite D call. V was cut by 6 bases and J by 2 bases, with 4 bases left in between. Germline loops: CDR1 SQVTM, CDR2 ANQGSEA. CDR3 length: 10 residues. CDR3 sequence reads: CSVLQETQYF. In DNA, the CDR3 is TGCAGCGTCCTGCAAGAGACCCAGTACTTC.